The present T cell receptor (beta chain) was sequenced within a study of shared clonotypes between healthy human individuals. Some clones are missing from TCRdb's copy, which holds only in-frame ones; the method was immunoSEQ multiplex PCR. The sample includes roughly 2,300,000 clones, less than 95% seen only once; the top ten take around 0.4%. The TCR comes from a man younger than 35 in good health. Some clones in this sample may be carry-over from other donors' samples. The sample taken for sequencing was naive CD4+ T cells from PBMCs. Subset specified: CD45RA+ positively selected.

DNA of the CDR3: TGTGCCAGCAGCACCGAACAGGCTAAAGAGACCCAGTACTTC. Protein: CASSTEQAKETQYF. The genes are TRBV21-1 and TRBJ2-5; no DNA check was done on the table's D call, TRBD1. TRBV21-1 is reported as a pseudogene. The CDR3 extends over 14 amino acids.